Below, one T cell receptor beta chain is given with its context. The identical CDR3 is also encoded by other nucleotide sequences in the sample. These data belong to a study of T cell changes during pregnancy in multiple sclerosis. The CDR3 is 14 amino acids. Losses at the gene ends were 5 bases for V and 6 bases for J; bases not matched to a gene: 5. CDR1 MNHEY and CDR2 SVGAGI come from the germline V gene. The data were produced by immunoSEQ multiplex PCR, yet TCRdb's version contains in-frame clones alone and is incomplete. The sample carries about 93,000 clones, approximately 92% recorded once. The clonotype comes from a female donor with multiple sclerosis, enrolled in a pregnancy study. The sample here was peripheral blood, taken after pregnancy. This chain connects TRBV6-5 to TRBJ1-5; 9 bases line up with TRBD1. The CDR3 bases are TGTGCCAGCAGTCGGACAGGGGAGGGTCAGCCCCAGCATTTT. It encodes CASSRTGEGQPQHF.